This record covers a single TCR beta chain. Its antigen is as yet unknown. The data originate from a study of cytomegalovirus exposure and HLA in healthy donors. Study-wide findings and caveats: A previous analysis found most TCR beta V segments productive roughly 87% or roughly 30% of the time. Despite most TCR sequences being rare, some public TCRs occurred in many donors.

The PCR used 60 Vbeta and 13 Jbeta primers. Produced via immunoSEQ multiplex PCR; TCRdb's table is partial and in-frame only. Seen here are around 97,000 clones, 9.4% observed once, and the top ten hold around 4.9%. In germline, CDR1 is SGHTA, CDR2 FQGTGA. The CDR3 is 15 amino acids. J was trimmed by 0 bases and V by 3 bases; bases with no gene match: 3. The receptor comes from a man aged 50-59 years in good health and CMV-seropositive. The sequenced material came from PBMCs. This chain links TRBV7-3 with TRBJ2-7; 9 bases match TRBD1. CDR3 protein: CASSLGTGFSYEQYF. The DNA of the CDR3 is TGTGCCAGCAGCTTGGGGACAGGGTTCTCCTACGAGCAGTACTTC.